Included here is one TCR beta chain sequence, with context. Its antigen is still unknown. Within one base of it there is no much larger clone, and no base qualities were kept. The method was the immunoSEQ multiplex PCR assay. Sourced from immuneACCESS, this table was stored by TCRdb with only in-frame sequences that have V and J called. A share of the clones is absent; for the studies checked, an unresolved V gene accounts for under half, and the remainder has no known explanation. Within this sample are some 74,000 clones, with approximately 91% of them counted one time only. About 3% of the sample rests with the top ten. The data belong to a study of T cells after somatic rescue of genetic block (dated by TCRdb to the early 2020s). With respect to the entire study: The study assessed how robust, over the long term, a T-cell system was when the system had developed through somatic rescue of a genetic block in T-cell development.

The CDR3 covers 14 residues, taking in both the cysteine and the phenylalanine. The read is trimmed to its CDR3 DNA, 42 bases read in frame from base 1. V drops 6 bases and J drops 3 bases, leaving 14 bases in between. Based on the germline V gene, the CDR1 and CDR2 sequences are MNHNS and SASEGT. Sequenced input: peripheral blood mononuclear cells (PBMCs). This sequence uses TRBV6-1 and TRBJ1-2, with no confidently assigned D gene. The TCR sequence derives from a man younger than 45. The DNA sequence reads TGTGCCAGCAGGGCCCACGCGTCGGACTATGGCTACACCTTC. Its amino acids are CASRAHASDYGYTF.